This T cell receptor (beta chain) was recovered during a study of blood T cell repertoires in COVID-19. Study-wide context: Acute and convalescent COVID-19 samples came from the United States, Italy and Spain. In each case, the material was cDNA or gDNA derived from T cells, B-cell-depleted T cells, or PBMCs.

As processed by the authors: Nucleated cell number was recorded as an estimate derived from reference gene primer amplification. Libraries were prepared by immunoSEQ multiplex PCR; TCRdb keeps only in-frame clonotypes and omits some of them. V and J calls and clone size are given by that table; D and trimming were obtained from the DNA. The top ten clones hold approximately 2.1% of a sample with about 50,000 clones, roughly 82% of them seen once. This CDR3 comprises 13 residues. Germline V gene data show CDR1 as MDHEN and CDR2 as SYDVKM. V was trimmed by 6 bases and J by 0 bases, leaving 8 bases between them.

This receptor was identified in a woman aged 60-75 years with acute or convalescent COVID-19. The sample was peripheral blood. The V call is TRBV28, the J call TRBJ2-5; D is possibly TRBD1 (5 bases). Written as DNA, the CDR3 is TGTGCCAGCAGCCAGGGCTACCAAGAGACCCAGTACTTC. Translating it yields CASSQGYQETQYF. Full variable domain (rest looked up from reference TRBV28 and TRBJ2-5): DVKVTQSSRYLVKRTGEKVFLECVQDMDHENMFWYRQDPGLGLRLIYFSYDVKMKEKGDIPEGYSVSREKKERFSLILESASTNQTSMYLCASSQGYQETQYFGPGTRLLVL.